This T cell receptor beta chain was documented in a study of cytomegalovirus exposure and HLA in healthy donors. Study outcomes and limitations: Earlier analysis looked at TCR beta V segments, and most were productive about 87% or about 30% of the time.

Primers: 60 Vbeta forward and 13 Jbeta reverse. Assay used: immunoSEQ multiplex PCR; TCRdb lists only in-frame clones, some missing. The table for this sample gives 160,000 or so clones. There are 13 residues in the CDR3. V trimming: 6 bases; J trimming: 1 base; junction bases outside the gene matches: 0. Germline CDR1 WNHNN, CDR2 SYGVQD (reference sequence). Worth noting for this clone: Its specificity is not known.

This chain links TRBV10-1 with TRBJ2-3; 8 bases line up with TRBD2. The clonotype comes from a man younger than 45 in good health and CMV-seronegative. The sequencing sample was made of PBMCs. CDR3 coding DNA: TGCGCCAGCAGGACTAGCGGCACAGATACGCAGTATTTT. The encoded protein is CASRTSGTDTQYF.